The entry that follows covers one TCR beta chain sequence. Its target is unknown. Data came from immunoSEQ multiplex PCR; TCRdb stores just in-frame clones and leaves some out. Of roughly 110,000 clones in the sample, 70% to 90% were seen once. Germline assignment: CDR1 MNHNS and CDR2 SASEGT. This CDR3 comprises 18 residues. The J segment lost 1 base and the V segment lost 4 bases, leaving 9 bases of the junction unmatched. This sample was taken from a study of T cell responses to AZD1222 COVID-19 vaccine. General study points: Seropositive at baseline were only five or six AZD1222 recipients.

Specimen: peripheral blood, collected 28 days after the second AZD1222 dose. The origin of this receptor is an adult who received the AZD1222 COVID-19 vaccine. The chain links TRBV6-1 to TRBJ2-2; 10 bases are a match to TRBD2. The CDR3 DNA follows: TGTGCCAGCAGTGGGTGGCTAGCGGGGGCCAGGAACACCGGGGAGCTGTTTTTT. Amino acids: CASSGWLAGARNTGELFF.